Shown below are 10 T cell receptor beta chains from a single sample sequenced in a study of sequential checkpoint blockade in melanoma. The sample's treatment: randomized to nivolumab then ipilimumab (arm A) or the reverse (arm B). Clones were read by immunoSEQ multiplex PCR, and TCRdb kept only the in-frame ones, dropping some. The repertoire consists of approximately 37,000 clones, with approximately 84% occurring once and the leading ten covering 5.5%. Sequences were derived from CD8+ T cells sorted from blood (inferred from file names), sampled from a patient given nivolumab and ipilimumab in sequence. These receptors came from a human donor with melanoma.

The chain carries TRBV7-6 and TRBJ2-7; D possibly corresponds to TRBD1 (5 bases). The CDR3 is 16 amino acids. Per germline, CDR1 SGHVS and CDR2 FNYEAQ. V lost 1 base and J lost 0, with 13 bases in between. This CDR3 reads CASSLGRPGSSYEQYF. The CDR3, as DNA: TGTGCCAGCAGCTTAGGGCGCCCAGGGTCCTCCTACGAGCAGTACTTC.

This sequence joins TRBV4-2 and TRBJ2-5; a possible D gene is TRBD2 (6 bases). Germline V gene data show CDR1 as LGHNA and CDR2 as YNFKEQ. V dropped 0 bases and J dropped 4 bases, with 9 bases sitting between them. The CDR3 covers 14 residues. The CDR3, as DNA: TGTGCCAGCAGCCAAGAGGCGGGGCCAGAGACCCAGTACTTC. Its translation is CASSQEAGPETQYF.

V gene TRBV19 combines with J gene TRBJ1-2; 10 bases match TRBD1. V shed 3 bases and J 5 bases; nucleotides not matched to a gene: 9. The CDR3 spans 16 residues. Germline V gene lookup returns CDR1 LNHDA and CDR2 SQIVND (reference sequence). The CDR3 loop is CASSIPGQGRGYGYTF. The CDR3 nucleotides read TGTGCCAGTAGTATCCCGGGACAGGGGCGCGGGTATGGCTACACCTTC.

The V and J genes are TRBV27 and TRBJ2-3, with 12 bases aligning to TRBD2. J gave up 3 bases and V 5 bases, and 3 bases lay outside the gene matches. The CDR3 loop spans 15 amino acids. Germline values: CDR1 MNHEY, CDR2 SMNVEV (reference sequence). In DNA form, the CDR3 reads TGTGCCAGCAGTAGACTAGCGGGAGAGACAGATACGCAGTATTTT. Its translation is CASSRLAGETDTQYF.

The CDR3 protein is CASNMGGSGANVLTF. The DNA for the CDR3 is TGTGCCAGTAATATGGGGGGCTCTGGGGCCAACGTCCTGACTTTC. V and J are TRBV19 and TRBJ2-6, with TRBD2 as a possible D gene (6 bases). The CDR3 has 15 residues. Trimming shortened V by 7 bases and J by 0 bases, and 10 bases separated the two germline ends. Germline V gene data show CDR1 as LNHDA and CDR2 as SQIVND (reference sequence).

The chain combines TRBV6-5 with TRBJ1-5; 7 bases fit TRBD1. In germline, CDR1 is MNHEY, CDR2 SVGAGI. The CDR3 sequence is 13 residues long. V trimming: 5 bases; J trimming: 5 bases; junction bases outside the gene matches: 3. CDR3 sequence (DNA): TGTGCCAGCAGTCCGACAGGGTATCAGCCCCAGCATTTT. Its protein product is CASSPTGYQPQHF.

The genes are TRBV27 and TRBJ1-5, with D possibly matching TRBD1 (6 bases). Trimming removed 6 bases at V and 5 bases at J, with 14 bases between. This CDR3 has 14 residues. CDR1 is MNHEY, CDR2 SMNVEV, per germline (reference sequence). The CDR3 loop reads CASRAGAPHQPQHF. CDR3 DNA sequence: TGTGCCAGCAGAGCAGGGGCCCCTCATCAGCCCCAGCATTTT.

The rearrangement joins TRBV7-6 to TRBJ1-5, with TRBD1 matching 9 bases. J was trimmed by 1 base and V by 5 bases; bases with no gene match: 6. The CDR3 is made up of 16 amino acids. CDR1 SGHVS and CDR2 FNYEAQ come from the germline V gene. In DNA form, the CDR3 reads TGTGCCAGCAGCCCCGGGACAGGGATAAGCAATCAGCCCCAGCATTTT. Encoded protein: CASSPGTGISNQPQHF.

The chain employs TRBV5-6 and TRBJ2-1; TRBD1 might be the D (6 bases). CDR1 and CDR2 (germline): SGHDT, YYEEEE. The CDR3 runs 16 residues. V was cut by 0 bases and J by 0 bases, with 10 bases left in between. Written as DNA, the CDR3 is TGTGCCAGCAGCTTGGAACAGGGATTCTCCTACAATGAGCAGTTCTTC. Translated: CASSLEQGFSYNEQFF.

V is TRBV28 and J is TRBJ1-6, with TRBD1 as a possible D gene (5 bases). Germline values: CDR1 MDHEN, CDR2 SYDVKM. The CDR3 is made up of 16 amino acids. With 7 bases removed from V and 7 bases from J, the gap between germline ends came to 20 bases. The CDR3 DNA reads as TGTGCCAGCACCCTATGGGACTCCGGGCCGAATTCACCCCTCCACTTT. This gives the protein CASTLWDSGPNSPLHF.